Each of the 25 T cell receptor beta chains below was sequenced from the same sample in a study of cytomegalovirus exposure and HLA in healthy donors. The PCR used 60 Vbeta and 13 Jbeta primers. Assay used: immunoSEQ multiplex PCR; TCRdb lists only in-frame clones, some missing. This table has approximately 220,000 clones, more than 60% appearing once. What was sequenced was PBMCs. These receptors were obtained from a girl between 2 and 10 years old in good health and CMV-seronegative.

The CDR3 DNA sequence: TGTGCCAGTCATTACAGGTCCTACGAGCAGTACTTC. Protein sequence: CASHYRSYEQYF. The chain uses TRBV6-1 and TRBJ2-7; a weak D match, TRBD1 (5 bases). Trimming shortened V by 9 bases and J by 1 base, and 10 bases separated the two germline ends. The CDR3 is made up of 12 amino acids. Germline CDR1 and CDR2: MNHNS and SASEGT.

The genes are TRBV5-4 and TRBJ1-1, with D uncertain. V was clipped by 6 bases and J by 0 bases, with 9 bases between them. Germline lookup yields CDR1 SGHNT and CDR2 YYREEE (reference sequence). CDR3 length: 13 residues. Here the CDR3 reads CASTSNLNTEAFF. Written as DNA, the CDR3 is TGTGCCAGCACCTCTAACCTGAACACTGAAGCTTTCTTT.

This chain connects TRBV2 to TRBJ2-7; D perhaps matches TRBD2 (6 bases). Germline CDR1 is SNHLY and CDR2 is FYNNEI. CDR3 length: 14 amino acids. The V gene lost 6 bases and the J gene lost 2 bases, with 14 bases spanning the gap. The CDR3 sequence: CASRFGSGTYEQYF. CDR3 nucleotides: TGTGCCAGCAGGTTTGGTAGCGGTACCTACGAGCAGTACTTC. The variable domain in full, with the rest retrieved from reference TRBV2 and TRBJ2-7, is EPEVTQTPSHQVTQMGQEVILRCVPISNHLYFYWYRQILGQKVEFLVSFYNNEISEKSEIFDDQFSVERPDGSNFTLKIRSTKLEDSAMYFCASRFGSGTYEQYFGPGTRLTVT.

The J gene is TRBJ2-1, the V gene TRBV19; weak D call: TRBD2 (6 bases). The CDR3 has 15 amino acids. The germline V gene encodes CDR1 LNHDA and CDR2 SQIVND (reference sequence). V was clipped by 3 bases and J by 8 bases, with 17 bases between them. DNA for the CDR3: TGTGCCAGTAGTATTGACGGGAGTTTTTACGATGAGCAGTTCTTC. Translated, it gives CASSIDGSFYDEQFF.

This chain uses TRBV6-1 with TRBJ2-7; the D gene is possibly TRBD1 (6 bases). Germline V gives CDR1 MNHNS, CDR2 SASEGT. This CDR3 has 18 amino acids. V lost 2 bases, J lost 0 bases, and 20 bases lay in between. The CDR3 nucleotides are TGTGCCAGCAGTGAACGGGCCAGGGGAACCTTTCGCTCCTACGAGCAGTACTTC. Residues: CASSERARGTFRSYEQYF.

The chain recombines TRBV29-1 with TRBJ2-3; 8 nucleotides line up with TRBD1. Germline CDR1 is SQVTM and CDR2 is ANQGSEA. With V trimmed by 8 bases and J by 6 bases, 13 bases remained unmatched. The CDR3 loop spans 14 amino acids. The CDR3 here is CSTRRDRFVDTQYF. CDR3 nucleotide sequence: TGCAGCACCCGCCGGGACAGGTTTGTTGATACGCAGTATTTT.

A single count supports this clone. This chain links TRBV5-6 with TRBJ1-2; D may be TRBD1 (6 bases). The CDR3 extends over 15 amino acids. V gave up 0 bases and J gave up 6 bases, with 15 bases separating them. Looked up from germline, CDR1 is SGHDT and CDR2 is YYEEEE. Written as DNA, the CDR3 is TGTGCCAGCAGCTTGGCCATCGGGGGGCGGGATGGCTACACCTTC. Protein sequence: CASSLAIGGRDGYTF.

This sequence joins TRBV6-1 and TRBJ1-1, with TRBD1 matching 7 bases. After removal of 6 bases from V and 10 bases from J, the junction contained 14 bases not matched to a gene. Germline V gene data show CDR1 as MNHNS and CDR2 as SASEGT. This CDR3 is built from 14 residues. CDR3 sequence reads: CASSPTRTGGGAFF. In DNA form, the CDR3 reads TGTGCCAGCAGCCCGACTAGGACAGGAGGCGGAGCTTTCTTT.

This chain connects TRBV2 to TRBJ1-1, with D perhaps matching TRBD1 (5 bases). CDR3 length equals 14 residues. The V end was cut by 8 bases, the J end by 5 bases, with 18 bases between. The germline V gene has CDR1 SNHLY and CDR2 FYNNEI. The CDR3 region is CASQTSGLVTEAFF. In nucleotides, the CDR3 is TGTGCCAGCCAAACGTCAGGGTTGGTAACTGAAGCTTTCTTT.

The rearrangement joins TRBV27 to TRBJ1-2; 7 bases agree with TRBD1. This CDR3 spans 14 amino acids. V shed 6 bases and J 7 bases; nucleotides not matched to a gene: 11. Per the germline V gene, CDR1 is MNHEY and CDR2 is SMNVEV (reference sequence). The CDR3 nucleotides read TGTGCCAGCAGGACGACAGGGCGAATTGGTGGCTACACCTTC. It yields the protein CASRTTGRIGGYTF.

The V gene is TRBV18, the J gene TRBJ1-3, with no clear D. The V gene's germline CDR1 is KGHSH and CDR2 LQKENI. V lost 10 bases and J 4 bases, leaving 14 bases between the germline ends. This CDR3 contains 13 residues. Here the CDR3 DNA reads TGTGCCACCCGGGGAGTTTCCGGAAACACCATATATTTT. This encodes CATRGVSGNTIYF.

The V call is TRBV19, the J call TRBJ1-2, with D unclear. CDR3 length: 10 amino acids. The V and J ends lost 9 bases and 6 bases respectively, with 8 bases between them. CDR1 is LNHDA and CDR2 is SQIVND in the germline V gene (reference sequence). The CDR3 protein is CASRRDGYTF. Written as DNA, the CDR3 is TGTGCCAGCCGACGGGATGGCTACACCTTC.

This clone was seen more than once but under ten times. This chain joins TRBV11-2 and TRBJ1-2; possibly TRBD1 for D (5 bases). Germline CDR1 and CDR2: SGHAT and FQNNGV. The CDR3 sequence is 15 residues long. The V end was cut by 5 bases, the J end by 0 bases, with 13 bases between. The CDR3 is CASSPQTVSNYGYTF. The DNA for the CDR3 is TGTGCCAGCAGCCCCCAGACAGTTTCTAACTATGGCTACACCTTC.

The V gene is TRBV25-1, the J gene TRBJ2-4, with 9 positions matching TRBD2. V trimming: 8 bases; J trimming: 8 bases; junction bases outside the gene matches: 10. CDR1 and CDR2 (germline): MGHDK, SYGVNS. The CDR3 runs to 14 residues. CDR3 sequence reads: CASRESGGLDIQYF. DNA of the CDR3: TGTGCCAGCCGCGAAAGCGGGGGGTTAGACATTCAGTACTTC. The full variable domain, with the rest looked up from reference TRBV25-1 and TRBJ2-4, is EADIYQTPRYLVIGTGKKITLECSQTMGHDKMYWYQQDPGMELHLIHYSYGVNSTEKGDLSSESTVSRIRTEHFPLTLESARPSHTSQYLCASRESGGLDIQYFGAGTRLSVL.

The chain has TRBV4-2 and TRBJ1-2; 8 bases fit TRBD1. The V gene's germline CDR1 is LGHNA and CDR2 YNFKEQ. V lost 0 bases to trimming and J lost 5 bases; unmatched junction nucleotides: 5. The CDR3 covers 15 residues. Written as DNA, the CDR3 is TGTGCCAGCAGCCAAGATCGGACAGGGAATTATGGCTACACCTTC. Translation: CASSQDRTGNYGYTF.

The chain recombines TRBV5-4 with TRBJ1-1; tentative D call: TRBD1 (6 bases). The CDR3 sequence is 16 residues long. The V end was cut by 0 bases, the J end by 1 base, with 13 bases between. The germline gives CDR1 SGHNT, CDR2 YYREEE (reference sequence). CDR3 in DNA: TGTGCCAGCAGCTTGGGGAGGAGACAGGCGAACACTGAAGCTTTCTTT. Translating it yields CASSLGRRQANTEAFF.

V usage is TRBV25-1 and J usage is TRBJ2-1; D possibly corresponds to TRBD2 (5 bases). CDR1 is MGHDK, CDR2 SYGVNS, per germline. The ends were cut back, 2 bases at V and 3 bases at J, with 8 bases in the middle. The CDR3 totals 14 residues. In DNA, the CDR3 is TGTGCCAGCAGTGAAGGAGGACTCTACAATGAGCAGTTCTTC. This sequence encodes CASSEGGLYNEQFF.

This chain connects TRBV15 to TRBJ1-1; a weak D match, TRBD1 (5 bases). This CDR3 is 14 amino acids long. Trimming pared 5 bases from V and 5 bases from J, leaving 15 bases between. From germline, CDR1 is LNHNV and CDR2 YYDKDF (reference sequence). The CDR3 bases are TGTGCCACCAGCCCCACCCTGGGGGGAACTGAAGCTTTCTTT. This translates into CATSPTLGGTEAFF.

The V call is TRBV5-4, the J call TRBJ1-2; TRBD1 matches 9 bases. CDR1 is SGHNT, CDR2 YYREEE, per germline (reference sequence). The CDR3 runs 14 residues. V lost 4 bases and J lost 7; bases outside the gene matches: 8. CDR3 DNA: TGTGCCAGCAGCCCCGGGACAGGGCCTCGTGGCTACACCTTC. Translating it yields CASSPGTGPRGYTF.

The chain has TRBV27 and TRBJ2-7; maybe TRBD1 (5 bases). The germline gives CDR1 MNHEY, CDR2 SMNVEV (reference sequence). V lost 6 bases and J 5 bases, leaving 11 bases between the germline ends. This CDR3 is built from 12 residues. The CDR3 coding sequence is TGTGCCAGCAGGGGGCTAACAGACGAGCAGTACTTC. This translates into CASRGLTDEQYF.

This chain uses TRBV6-5 with TRBJ1-1, with a weak D call TRBD1 (6 bases). Trimming cost V 7 bases and J 6 bases, with 21 bases left between them. CDR1 is MNHEY, CDR2 SVGAGI, per germline. The CDR3 is 15 residues long. CDR3 DNA sequence: TGTGCCAGCACCCCCGGGCCGCAGGGGTACCCTGAAGCTTTCTTT. As protein: CASTPGPQGYPEAFF.

This clone has a handful of counts. The chain combines TRBV19 with TRBJ2-1; D gene ambiguous. The germline V and J ends were trimmed by 10 bases and 5 bases, with 18 bases remaining between them. The CDR3 spans 14 residues. Germline CDR1 LNHDA, CDR2 SQIVND (reference sequence). The CDR3 DNA sequence: TGTGCCACCGCAGATGAGGCGTGGAACAATGAGCAGTTCTTC. The encoded protein is CATADEAWNNEQFF.

The chain combines TRBV27 with TRBJ1-2; weak D call: TRBD1 (5 bases). Germline V gene data show CDR1 as MNHEY and CDR2 as SMNVEV (reference sequence). This CDR3 is built from 13 residues. The V end lost 3 bases, the J end lost 2 bases, and 7 bases lay between the germline ends. The CDR3 sequence: CASSFSGNYGYTF. The CDR3 DNA is TGTGCCAGCAGTTTCTCAGGGAACTATGGCTACACCTTC.

This chain connects TRBV4-2 to TRBJ2-1; 8 nucleotides line up with TRBD2. Losses at the gene ends were 0 bases for V and 3 bases for J; bases not matched to a gene: 4. The length of the CDR3 is 16 residues. The germline CDR1 and CDR2 sequences are LGHNA and YNFKEQ. For the CDR3, the DNA is TGTGCCAGCAGCCAAGAAGGTAGCGGGATCTACAATGAGCAGTTCTTC. This sequence encodes CASSQEGSGIYNEQFF.

The chain joins TRBV10-1 to TRBJ2-7; 8 positions match TRBD1. V dropped 7 bases and J dropped 0; count of bases not matched to a gene: 5. CDR1 is WNHNN and CDR2 is SYGVQD in the germline V gene (reference sequence). This CDR3 spans 14 amino acids. This CDR3 is CASKGDRLSYEQYF. CDR3 DNA: TGCGCCAGCAAAGGGGACAGGCTCTCCTACGAGCAGTACTTC.